The 23 T cell receptor beta chains listed next were all sequenced from one sample in a study of OX40 agonist ivuxolimab in advanced cancers. Here immunoSEQ multiplex PCR was the method, and the copy in TCRdb shows in-frame clones only, minus some. The sample has about 83,000 clones, 70% to 90% seen once; the top ten hold 0.72%. Here the sequenced sample was CD4+ or CD8+ T cells sorted from blood, taken in a trial of the OX40 agonist ivuxolimab. The receptors were gathered from an adult with an advanced solid tumor such as melanoma, head and neck, liver or kidney cancer.

V gene TRBV29-1 combines with J gene TRBJ1-1; D is uncertain. The germline gives CDR1 SQVTM, CDR2 ANQGSEA. The CDR3 consists of 13 residues. V was clipped by 7 bases and J by 1 base, with 13 bases between them. CDR3 sequence (DNA): TGCAGCGCCCAATTGGCAGGGAACACTGAAGCTTTCTTT. Residues: CSAQLAGNTEAFF.

This clone was observed once. The chain has TRBV28 and TRBJ1-5; TRBD1 aligns across 8 bases. Germline CDR1 is MDHEN and CDR2 is SYDVKM. The CDR3 totals 19 residues. V gave up 1 base and J gave up 4 bases; unmatched junction bases: 15. The CDR3 DNA reads TGTGCCAGCAGTTTATCGTTCGGCGGACAGGGATATTCTAATCAGCCCCAGCATTTT. Translated, it gives CASSLSFGGQGYSNQPQHF.

The gene calls are TRBV2 and TRBJ2-2, with 8 bases lining up with TRBD1. J was trimmed by 5 bases and V by 10 bases; bases with no gene match: 12. CDR3 size: 15 residues. Germline V gives CDR1 SNHLY, CDR2 FYNNEI. CDR3 region: CATTRGRGGTGELFF. CDR3 in DNA: TGTGCCACCACCAGGGGGCGAGGGGGAACCGGGGAGCTGTTTTTT.

The genes are TRBV30 and TRBJ2-1; TRBD1 matches at 7 bases. The CDR3 length is 16 residues. Losses at the gene ends were 2 bases for V and 6 bases for J; bases not matched to a gene: 13. The germline CDR1 and CDR2 sequences are GTSNPN and SVGIG (reference sequence). The CDR3 DNA reads TGTGCCTGGAGTCATCTAGGGACAGTCCCTTCCAATGAGCAGTTCTTC. This sequence encodes CAWSHLGTVPSNEQFF.

This chain uses TRBV9 with TRBJ2-3, with D maybe TRBD1 (6 bases). V was shortened by 1 base and J by 1 base, with 10 bases between the two germline ends. Germline CDR1 SGDLS, CDR2 YYNGEE. The CDR3 contains 15 residues. The CDR3 sequence is CASSVQGLRTDTQYF. For the CDR3, the DNA is TGTGCCAGCAGCGTACAGGGGCTCCGCACAGATACGCAGTATTTT.

The chain employs TRBV4-3 and TRBJ2-3; D is perhaps TRBD2 (7 bases). Deletions cut 0 bases from V and 1 base from J, with 11 bases between. The length of the CDR3 is 16 residues. Germline V gives CDR1 LGHNA, CDR2 YSLEER. The CDR3 sequence: CASSQESGGGTDTQYF. The CDR3 nucleotides read TGCGCCAGCAGCCAAGAATCGGGGGGCGGCACAGATACGCAGTATTTT.

This clone has only one observation. The V gene is TRBV29-1, the J gene TRBJ2-7; D may correspond to TRBD1 or TRBD2 (5 bases each). Trimming cost V 2 bases and J 2 bases, with 13 bases left between them. Germline loops: CDR1 SQVTM, CDR2 ANQGSEA. There are 14 residues in the CDR3. The CDR3 here is CSVESGRGTYEQYF. The CDR3 DNA reads TGCAGCGTTGAATCGGGAAGGGGCACCTACGAGCAGTACTTC.

The chain has TRBV2 and TRBJ2-5, with 13 bases matching TRBD2. The CDR3 loop spans 16 amino acids. The germline gives CDR1 SNHLY, CDR2 FYNNEI. V lost 5 bases, J lost 1 base, and 4 bases stayed unmatched. The CDR3 sequence is CASSPRLAGGQETQYF. The CDR3 region has the DNA TGTGCCAGCAGTCCTCGACTAGCGGGGGGCCAAGAGACCCAGTACTTC.

The chain combines TRBV7-9 with TRBJ2-1; TRBD2 might be the D (6 bases). The CDR3 consists of 16 residues. Trimming took off 6 bases at V and 5 bases at J, with 20 bases between the two ends. Germline V CDR1 and CDR2: SEHNR, FQNEAQ (reference sequence). The chain's CDR3 is CASSPAGNSGNNEQFF. Here the CDR3 DNA reads TGTGCCAGCAGTCCCGCCGGCAATAGCGGCAACAATGAGCAGTTCTTC.

The chain joins TRBV5-1 to TRBJ2-5, with D perhaps TRBD2 (7 bases). CDR1 is SGHRS and CDR2 is YFSETQ in the germline V gene. Trimming took off 0 bases at V and 6 bases at J, with 12 bases between the two ends. There are 14 residues in the CDR3. The CDR3 nucleotides are TGCGCCAGCAGCTTGGACGGGGGGCTTAAGACCCAGTACTTC. Its translation is CASSLDGGLKTQYF. Filled out from reference TRBV5-1 and TRBJ2-5, the complete variable domain reads KAGVTQTPRYLIKTRGQQVTLSCSPISGHRSVSWYQQTPGQGLQFLFEYFSETQRNKGNFPGRFSGRQFSNSRSEMNVSTLELGDSALYLCASSLDGGLKTQYFGPGTRLLVL.

The chain combines TRBV7-8 with TRBJ1-1, with D perhaps matching TRBD1 (5 bases). Trimming took 5 bases from V and 1 from J, leaving 11 bases between them. Germline CDR1 reads SGHVS; CDR2 reads FQNEAQ. The CDR3 runs to 14 residues. CDR3 amino acids: CASSESTANTEAFF. CDR3 bases: TGTGCCAGCAGCGAGTCGACAGCGAACACTGAAGCTTTCTTT.

This clone has just one count. The chain combines TRBV7-2 with TRBJ2-1; a possible D gene is TRBD2 (6 bases). V was clipped by 5 bases and J by 4 bases, with 15 bases between them. Germline V lookup: CDR1 SGHTA, CDR2 FQGNSA. CDR3 length: 15 amino acids. CDR3: CASSLDYGPYNEQFF. The CDR3 DNA reads as TGTGCCAGCAGCCTGGACTACGGACCATACAATGAGCAGTTCTTC. Drawing the rest from reference TRBV7-2 and TRBJ2-1, the complete variable domain is GAGVSQSPSNKVTEKGKDVELRCDPISGHTALYWYRQSLGQGLEFLIYFQGNSAPDKSGLPSDRFSAERTGGSVSTLTIQRTQQEDSAVYLCASSLDYGPYNEQFFGPGTRLTVL.

The gene calls are TRBV5-1 and TRBJ2-1; 9 bases align to TRBD2. The CDR3 is 15 amino acids. Germline CDR1 reads SGHRS; CDR2 reads YFSETQ. Trimming at V came to 0 bases and at J to 6 bases, leaving 4 bases not matched to a gene. CDR3 nucleotide sequence: TGCGCCAGCAGCTTGGCCCCTAGCGGGACCAATGAGCAGTTCTTC. Encoded protein: CASSLAPSGTNEQFF.

This chain connects TRBV5-6 to TRBJ2-1; D possibly matches TRBD1 or TRBD2 (6 bases each). The CDR3 runs to 13 residues. With 0 bases removed from V and 15 bases from J, the gap between germline ends came to 16 bases. Germline loops: CDR1 SGHDT, CDR2 YYEEEE. The CDR3 sequence is CASSLGDVGGRFF. The DNA of the CDR3 is TGTGCCAGCAGCTTGGGTGATGTCGGGGGCCGGTTCTTC.

This clone appeared a single time. This CDR3 reads CASSLSQTGSGGYTF. The CDR3 DNA reads TGCGCCAGCAGCTTGAGCCAGACAGGGAGTGGTGGCTACACCTTC. This chain joins TRBV5-1 and TRBJ1-2; 7 nucleotides match TRBD1. CDR3 size: 15 residues. V shed 1 base and J 7 bases; nucleotides not matched to a gene: 10. Germline V gene lookup returns CDR1 SGHRS and CDR2 YFSETQ.

This rearrangement joins TRBV6-6 to TRBJ2-1; unclear D gene. The germline V gene encodes CDR1 MNHNY and CDR2 SVGAGI (reference sequence). Between the trimmed V and J ends, which lost 6 bases and 5 bases, there was a span of 5 bases. The CDR3 is made up of 11 amino acids. CDR3 nucleotide sequence: TGTGCCAGCAGAGTTAACAATGAGCAGTTCTTC. Its translation is CASRVNNEQFF.

The chain combines TRBV28 with TRBJ1-3, with 9 bases lining up with TRBD1. The CDR3 runs to 16 residues. Losses at the gene ends were 7 bases for V and 2 bases for J; bases not matched to a gene: 9. The germline gives CDR1 MDHEN, CDR2 SYDVKM. CDR3 amino acids: CASTDRGFYAGNTIYF. DNA of the CDR3: TGTGCCAGCACCGACAGGGGGTTTTACGCTGGAAACACCATATATTTT.

The chain recombines TRBV5-1 with TRBJ2-5; D unresolved. Trimming left V 2 bases short and J 1 base short, with 9 bases between. The CDR3 is 14 residues long. CDR1 SGHRS and CDR2 YFSETQ come from the germline V gene. The CDR3 nucleotides are TGCGCCAGCAGCTTCACGGGTGTCCAAGAGACCCAGTACTTC. It yields the protein CASSFTGVQETQYF.

This chain joins TRBV14 and TRBJ2-5, with 7 bases identical to TRBD1. This CDR3 contains 15 residues. Germline V CDR1 and CDR2: SGHDN, FVKESK. V lost 0 bases, J lost 2 bases, and 3 bases stayed unmatched. CDR3 sequence (DNA): TGTGCCAGCAGCCAAGATCGACAGGGACAAGAGACCCAGTACTTC. Amino acid sequence: CASSQDRQGQETQYF.

The chain carries TRBV18 and TRBJ2-5; D is undetermined. This CDR3 is 14 amino acids long. The V gene's germline CDR1 is KGHSH and CDR2 LQKENI. V lost 6 bases and J 0 bases, leaving 11 bases between the germline ends. The CDR3 loop reads CASSSTIHQETQYF. The CDR3 DNA reads TGTGCCAGCTCTTCCACGATTCACCAAGAGACCCAGTACTTC.

The rearrangement links TRBV6-5 to TRBJ1-5, with D possibly TRBD1 on 5 matching bases. The germline V gene encodes CDR1 MNHEY and CDR2 SVGAGI. Trimming cost V 7 bases and J 7 bases, with 14 bases left between them. The CDR3 totals 13 residues. This CDR3 reads CASTLEGRQPQHF. Written as DNA, the CDR3 is TGTGCCAGCACCCTAGAGGGACGGCAGCCCCAGCATTTT.

This clone was seen only once. The chain has TRBV6-6 and TRBJ1-6, with no clear D. V lost 5 bases and J 8 bases, leaving 10 bases between the germline ends. The CDR3 is 13 residues long. The germline gives CDR1 MNHNY, CDR2 SVGAGI (reference sequence). CDR3 sequence reads: CASSRALDSPLHF. The DNA of the CDR3 is TGTGCCAGCAGTAGGGCCCTAGATTCACCCCTCCACTTT.

This clone was recorded once. V usage is TRBV5-1 and J usage is TRBJ2-2, with 13 bases aligning to TRBD2. The CDR3 has 17 residues. After removal of 0 bases from V and 5 bases from J, the junction contained 4 bases not matched to a gene. Germline CDR1 and CDR2: SGHRS and YFSETQ. CDR3 residues: CASSLGLAGGGTGELFF. The CDR3 DNA sequence: TGCGCCAGCAGCTTGGGACTAGCGGGAGGTGGTACCGGGGAGCTGTTTTTT.